Reported below is one T cell receptor beta chain. Germline V lookup: CDR1 KGHSH, CDR2 LQKENI. Germline trimming cut 3 bases from V and 6 bases from J; bases unmatched to any gene: 2. The CDR3 totals 12 residues. The source of the sample is a study of blood T cell repertoires in COVID-19. About the research overall: Sources were T cells, B-cell-depleted T cells, or PBMCs; the material itself was cDNA or gDNA.

The authors' processing: Cell counts per sample came from amplifying reference gene primers. The assay was immunoSEQ multiplex PCR, and TCRdb's table has in-frame clones only and misses some. V and J calls plus clone size are reproduced from that table; the DNA served to infer D and trimming. The sample consists of hundreds of thousands of clones, approximately 80% of them appearing once. This sequence originates from a woman older than 75 with active or convalescent COVID-19. Sequencing used peripheral blood. The chain is built from TRBV18 and TRBJ2-7; 7 positions match TRBD1. CDR3 nucleotides: TGTGCCAGCTCACCTAACAGGGGCGAGCAGTACTTC. Protein: CASSPNRGEQYF. Looking up the rest from reference TRBV18 and TRBJ2-7 gives the full variable domain: NAGVMQNPRHLVRRRGQEARLRCSPMKGHSHVYWYRQLPEEGLKFMVYLQKENIIDESGMPKERFSAEFPKEGPSILRIQQVVRGDSAAYFCASSPNRGEQYFGPGTRLTVT.